This T cell receptor (beta chain) was documented in a study of T cell repertoires in cytomegalovirus infection. Study-wide context: From public TCR beta signatures came an indication of both CMV infection and matching HLA type. Findings and caveats of the study: Using cumulative public TCR beta family frequency, the authors identified those who carried CMV together with the relevant HLA.

This clonotype turned up a few times. The antigen is not known. TCRdb used MiXCR to reprocess the reads, holding one entry per CDR3 protein. The data contain some 99,000 distinct CDR3 sequences, around 31% of them singletons. The source of this sequence is a human donor in good health (CMV status not recorded). Some clones in this sample may be carry-over from other donors' samples. The sequencing used CD8+ T cells from cultured PBMCs, collected from culture after CMV antigen stimulation.

Here the CDR3 DNA reads TGTGCCAGCAGCTTAACAGAGACAGTTTTCTACGAGCAGTACTTC. Its protein product is CASSLTETVFYEQYF. The chain links TRBV7-6 to TRBJ2-7, with D perhaps matching TRBD1 (5 bases). V lost 2 bases to trimming and J lost 3 bases, with 14 bases between them. This CDR3 has 15 amino acids. Germline assignment: CDR1 SGHVS and CDR2 FNYEAQ.